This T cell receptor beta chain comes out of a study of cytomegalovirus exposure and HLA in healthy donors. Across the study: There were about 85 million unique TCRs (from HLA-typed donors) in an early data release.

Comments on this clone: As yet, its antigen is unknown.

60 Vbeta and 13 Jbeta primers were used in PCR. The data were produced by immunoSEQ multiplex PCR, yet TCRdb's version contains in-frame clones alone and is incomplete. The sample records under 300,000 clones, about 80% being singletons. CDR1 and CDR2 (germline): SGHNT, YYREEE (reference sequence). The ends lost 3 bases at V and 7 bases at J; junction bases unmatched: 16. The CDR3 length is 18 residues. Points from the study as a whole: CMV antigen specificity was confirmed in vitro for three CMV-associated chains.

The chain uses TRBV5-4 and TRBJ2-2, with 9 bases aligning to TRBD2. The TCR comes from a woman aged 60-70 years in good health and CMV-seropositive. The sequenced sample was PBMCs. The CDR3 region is CASSSSGVPAGGIGELFF. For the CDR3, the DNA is TGTGCCAGCAGCTCCTCTGGGGTGCCAGCGGGGGGTATCGGGGAGCTGTTTTTT.